The 30 T cell receptor beta chains listed next were all sequenced from one sample in a study of T cell repertoires in cytomegalovirus infection (dated by TCRdb to the late 2010s). Sequencer: Illumina HiSeq 1500. TCRdb applied fastp at Q25 and MiXCR to the public reads, then kept only in-frame beta chains. Here each entry gathers all rows of one CDR3 protein and keeps the most common genes and DNA. The sample yields approximately 750,000 distinct CDR3 sequences; 35% were counted once. The leading ten clones occupy about 2.8% of the sample. Sample: PBMCs. These receptors were collected from a human donor in good health (CMV status not recorded). Some clones in this sample may be carry-over from other donors' samples.

This clonotype was counted a few times. The chain carries TRBV28 and TRBJ1-5; D is perhaps TRBD1 (5 bases). Trimming took 10 bases from V and 7 from J, leaving 14 bases between them. CDR1 and CDR2 (germline): MDHEN, SYDVKM. This CDR3 contains 12 residues. DNA for the CDR3: TGTGCCACCCAAGGGGCGTACCAGCCCCAGCATTTT. Encoded protein: CATQGAYQPQHF.

There are a few counts of this clonotype. The chain recombines TRBV19 with TRBJ2-1, with TRBD1 matching over 11 bases. Germline V CDR1 and CDR2: LNHDA, SQIVND (reference sequence). The trim removed 6 bases at V and 9 bases at J, leaving 13 bases unmatched. The CDR3 sequence is 16 residues long. CDR3 DNA: TGTGCCAGTAGACGGACTTTAGGACAGGGGGCTTCTGAGCAGTTCTTC. Translated, it gives CASRRTLGQGASEQFF.

This clonotype was counted a few times. The chain is built from TRBV5-1 and TRBJ1-1, with 9 bases lining up with TRBD1. The germline V gene encodes CDR1 SGHRS and CDR2 YFSETQ. The CDR3 covers 17 residues. With 3 bases clipped from V and 3 bases from J, the junction kept 12 bases outside the gene matches. CDR3 sequence reads: CASSSGGQGIAHTEAFF. The CDR3 nucleotides read TGCGCCAGCAGCTCCGGCGGACAGGGGATCGCTCACACTGAAGCTTTCTTT.

The table lists this clonotype with many counts. The rearrangement joins TRBV4-2 to TRBJ1-5, with D hard to call. The germline V gene has CDR1 LGHNA and CDR2 YNFKEQ. Deletions cut 0 bases from V and 6 bases from J, with 12 bases between. The CDR3 covers 15 residues. The CDR3 bases are TGTGCCAGCAGCCAAGAGGTGGTTGGTGGTCAGCCCCAGCATTTT. Its translation: CASSQEVVGGQPQHF.

V and J are TRBV7-8 and TRBJ2-2; the match to TRBD2 covers 8 bases. The junction had 16 bases not matched to a gene; V was cut back by 4 bases and J by 0 bases. The CDR3 runs 20 residues. Germline CDR1 reads SGHVS; CDR2 reads FQNEAQ. The CDR3 reads CASSSLSPVAGTSNTGELFF. CDR3 DNA sequence: TGTGCCAGCAGCTCCCTAAGTCCGGTAGCGGGGACTTCGAACACCGGGGAGCTGTTTTTT.

The V call is TRBV7-2, the J call TRBJ1-1, with TRBD1 as a possible D gene (6 bases). This CDR3 comprises 13 residues. Germline values: CDR1 SGHTA, CDR2 FQGNSA. V gave up 3 bases and J gave up 13 bases, with 18 bases separating them. This CDR3 reads CASSFRQAAEYFF. CDR3 sequence (DNA): TGTGCCAGCAGCTTCAGACAGGCTGCTGAGTATTTCTTT.

The chain joins TRBV5-4 to TRBJ2-5, with TRBD2 matching 7 bases. The trim removed 2 bases at V and 2 bases at J, leaving 6 bases unmatched. This CDR3 has 15 amino acids. Per germline, CDR1 SGHNT and CDR2 YYREEE (reference sequence). The CDR3 region is CASSFGLAVQETQYF. The CDR3 DNA is TGTGCCAGCAGCTTTGGTCTAGCGGTTCAAGAGACCCAGTACTTC.

This clonotype showed up just a few times. This rearrangement joins TRBV7-2 to TRBJ1-2; D is ambiguous. Trimming pared 1 base from V and 0 bases from J, leaving 9 bases between. Germline assignment: CDR1 SGHTA and CDR2 FQGNSA. The CDR3 sequence is 15 residues long. CDR3 DNA: TGTGCCAGCAGCTTAGACCGGTCTACTAACTATGGCTACACCTTC. Protein product: CASSLDRSTNYGYTF.

This clonotype appeared a few times. The chain couples TRBV7-2 to TRBJ2-1; TRBD2 matches 8 bases. The CDR3 has 15 residues. The germline gives CDR1 SGHTA, CDR2 FQGNSA. The trim removed 4 bases at V and 0 bases at J, leaving 2 bases unmatched. For the CDR3, the DNA is TGTGCCAGCAGCTGGCGGGGGGCCTCCTACAATGAGCAGTTCTTC. This gives the protein CASSWRGASYNEQFF.

This chain joins TRBV6-5 and TRBJ1-2, with no clear D. The CDR3 extends over 14 amino acids. The V end lost 0 bases, the J end lost 8 bases, and 13 bases lay between the germline ends. Germline CDR1 is MNHEY and CDR2 is SVGAGI. The CDR3 DNA reads TGTGCCAGCAGTTACTCAGGCAACGCCGGGGGCTACACCTTC. It is translated as CASSYSGNAGGYTF.

This chain joins TRBV7-3 and TRBJ2-1; 9 bases fit TRBD2. Germline V CDR1 and CDR2: SGHTA, FQGTGA. The CDR3 consists of 16 residues. V dropped 2 bases and J dropped 5; count of bases not matched to a gene: 7. The CDR3 sequence is CASSLPERGENNEQFF. The CDR3 bases are TGTGCCAGCAGCTTACCCGAGCGGGGGGAAAACAATGAGCAGTTCTTC.

This clonotype occurred once. J is TRBJ2-3 and V is TRBV5-5; 9 nucleotides match TRBD2. V trimming: 2 bases; J trimming: 5 bases; junction bases outside the gene matches: 3. The CDR3 covers 14 residues. Germline V gene lookup returns CDR1 SGHKS and CDR2 YYEKEE (reference sequence). This CDR3 is CASSFSGSKDTQYF. Here the CDR3 DNA reads TGTGCCAGCAGCTTTAGCGGGAGTAAAGATACGCAGTATTTT.

This clonotype appeared a few times. This chain uses TRBV7-2 with TRBJ2-7; 8 bases agree with TRBD2. The junction had 3 bases not matched to a gene; V was cut back by 5 bases and J by 6 bases. In germline, CDR1 is SGHTA, CDR2 FQGNSA. The CDR3 runs 12 residues. CDR3 region: CASSRSGIEQYF. In DNA, the CDR3 is TGTGCCAGCAGCCGTAGCGGGATCGAGCAGTACTTC.

The rearrangement links TRBV7-9 to TRBJ1-5; TRBD1 matches at 8 bases. Losses at the gene ends were 7 bases for V and 1 base for J; bases not matched to a gene: 9. The CDR3 is 16 amino acids. Germline values: CDR1 SEHNR, CDR2 FQNEAQ (reference sequence). DNA for the CDR3: TGTGCCAGCAACAGGGGGGTCGGCAGGAGCAATCAGCCCCAGCATTTT. This encodes CASNRGVGRSNQPQHF.

The rearrangement joins TRBV4-1 to TRBJ2-1, with D maybe TRBD1 (6 bases). From germline, CDR1 is MGHRA and CDR2 YSYEKL. Between the trimmed V and J ends, which lost 0 bases and 4 bases, there was a span of 10 bases. The CDR3 covers 15 residues. The DNA for the CDR3 is TGCGCCAGCAGCCAAGATCGGACAGAGTACAATGAGCAGTTCTTC. Translation gives CASSQDRTEYNEQFF.

The chain has TRBV28 and TRBJ2-1; 15 bases fit TRBD2. Germline assignment: CDR1 MDHEN and CDR2 SYDVKM. The trim removed 4 bases at V and 8 bases at J, leaving 6 bases unmatched. This CDR3 region has 16 residues. Written as DNA, the CDR3 is TGTGCCAGCAGTTCCCCTAGGACTAGCGGGGGGGATGAGCAGTTCTTC. As protein: CASSSPRTSGGDEQFF.

The chain is built from TRBV18 and TRBJ2-7; TRBD2 matches at 12 bases. Germline values: CDR1 KGHSH, CDR2 LQKENI. The CDR3 length is 16 residues. Trimming at V came to 0 bases and at J to 3 bases, leaving 3 bases not matched to a gene. The CDR3 sequence: CASSPPMTSGSYEQYF. The CDR3 nucleotides are TGTGCCAGCTCACCACCCATGACTAGCGGGAGCTACGAGCAGTACTTC.

This clonotype was found a few times. V and J are TRBV7-3 and TRBJ2-3; tentatively, D is TRBD1 (6 bases). V lost 1 base and J lost 7, with 9 bases in between. The V gene's germline CDR1 is SGHTA and CDR2 FQGTGA. The CDR3 is 13 residues long. The DNA for the CDR3 is TGTGCCAGCAGCTTAAAGGGGGTAAATACGCAGTATTTT. Protein product: CASSLKGVNTQYF.

This clonotype was observed a few times. This chain connects TRBV24-1 to TRBJ2-5; 9 bases are shared with TRBD1. The CDR3 is 15 amino acids. V shed 3 bases, J shed 5 bases, and the junction held 6 bases outside the gene matches. Germline lookup yields CDR1 KGHDR and CDR2 SFDVKD. CDR3 region: CATSDRGQGRETQYF. CDR3 nucleotides: TGTGCCACCAGTGATCGGGGACAGGGACGGGAGACCCAGTACTTC.

V usage is TRBV11-2 and J usage is TRBJ1-1, with unresolved D. This CDR3 is built from 16 residues. In germline, CDR1 is SGHAT, CDR2 FQNNGV. Between the trimmed V and J ends, which lost 1 base and 2 bases, there was a span of 14 bases. The CDR3 DNA follows: TGTGCCAGCAGCTTAGGCGGGAACTACCTCAACACTGAAGCTTTCTTT. As protein: CASSLGGNYLNTEAFF.

As to this clonotype: Being one base from a much bigger clone, this may be a read error. The chain employs TRBV2 and TRBJ2-5; TRBD1 agrees at 7 bases. Trimming took 6 bases from V and 3 from J; bases not matched to a gene: 1. CDR1 and CDR2 (germline): SNHLY, FYNNEI. This CDR3 spans 12 amino acids. In nucleotides, the CDR3 is TGTGCCAGCAGCGACAGGGAAGAGACCCAGTACTTC. It is translated as CASSDREETQYF.

This clonotype was seen a few times. The V call is TRBV6-1, the J call TRBJ2-4; no clear D gene. Germline V gives CDR1 MNHNS, CDR2 SASEGT. V lost 1 base, J lost 0 bases, and 4 bases lay in between. This CDR3 has 14 residues. This chain's CDR3 is CASSEGVAKNIQYF. The CDR3 DNA reads as TGTGCCAGCAGTGAAGGCGTAGCCAAAAACATTCAGTACTTC.

The chain recombines TRBV28 with TRBJ1-4; 11 bases agree with TRBD1. Germline V CDR1 and CDR2: MDHEN, SYDVKM. The CDR3 has 15 residues. V was pared by 6 bases and J by 5 bases, with 5 bases of the junction left unmatched. The CDR3 region has the DNA TGTGCCAGCAGACCCGGGGACAGGGGGAATGAAAAACTGTTTTTT. This translates into CASRPGDRGNEKLFF.

This clonotype turned up a few times. V usage is TRBV5-5 and J usage is TRBJ2-7; 9 bases match TRBD2. Germline CDR1 is SGHKS and CDR2 is YYEKEE (reference sequence). V shed 3 bases and J 4 bases; nucleotides not matched to a gene: 11. CDR3 length equals 16 residues. CDR3 DNA sequence: TGTGCCAGCAGCTCTAACGCGGGGGGGCTTAGGTACGAGCAGTACTTC. As protein: CASSSNAGGLRYEQYF.

V usage is TRBV7-9 and J usage is TRBJ1-2; D gene ambiguous. This CDR3 has 12 amino acids. V lost 6 bases to trimming and J lost 7 bases, with 12 bases between them. The germline CDR1 and CDR2 sequences are SEHNR and FQNEAQ (reference sequence). The CDR3 loop is CASSFLPTGYTF. CDR3 nucleotide sequence: TGTGCCAGCAGTTTCCTTCCAACTGGCTACACCTTC.

This clonotype appeared a few times. The CDR3 loop reads CASSRGGRGHRDTQYF. CDR3 nucleotide sequence: TGTGCCAGCAGTCGCGGGGGCAGGGGACACAGAGATACGCAGTATTTT. This chain joins TRBV12-3 or TRBV12-4 and TRBJ2-3; perhaps TRBD2 as D (7 bases). The CDR3 totals 16 residues. The ends were cut back, 5 bases at V and 5 bases at J, with 20 bases in the middle.

This clonotype was observed at least ten times. The rearrangement joins TRBV19 to TRBJ1-1, with D uncertain. CDR3 length: 16 amino acids. From germline, CDR1 is LNHDA and CDR2 SQIVND (reference sequence). The V gene lost 3 bases and the J gene lost 0 bases, with 14 bases spanning the gap. CDR3 amino acids: CASSMREFFMNTEAFF. The CDR3, as DNA: TGTGCCAGTAGTATGAGGGAGTTCTTCATGAACACTGAAGCTTTCTTT. Drawing the rest from reference TRBV19 and TRBJ1-1, the complete variable domain is DGGITQSPKYLFRKEGQNVTLSCEQNLNHDAMYWYRQDPGQGLRLIYYSQIVNDFQKGDIAEGYSVSREKKESFPLTVTSAQKNPTAFYLCASSMREFFMNTEAFFGQGTRLTVV.

This clonotype was recorded once. The DNA for the CDR3 is TGTGCCATCAGTGAGTCGACCGAAGAGCAGTTCTTC. Its protein is CAISESTEEQFF. The chain links TRBV10-3 to TRBJ2-1; D remains unclear. The CDR3 has 12 residues. From germline, CDR1 is ENHRY and CDR2 SYGVKD. Trimming took off 0 bases at V and 10 bases at J, with 7 bases between the two ends.

The chain has TRBV6-2 or TRBV6-3 and TRBJ2-5; TRBD1 is a possible D gene (5 bases). Germline assignment: CDR1 MNHEY and CDR2 SVGEGT. CDR3 size: 19 residues. V shed 2 bases and J shed 1 base, with 23 bases lying between them. The CDR3 DNA sequence: TGTGCCAGCAGTTACACCGTGGGGTCGGCAGGGCAAGTCCAAGAGACCCAGTACTTC. Its translation: CASSYTVGSAGQVQETQYF.

This clonotype was counted a few times. The chain uses TRBV29-1 and TRBJ2-2, with D hard to call. This CDR3 is built from 14 residues. Trimming cost V 8 bases and J 2 bases, with 15 bases left between them. The germline V gene encodes CDR1 SQVTM and CDR2 ANQGSEA. In DNA, the CDR3 is TGCAGCTACCTAGATGGGGTTAACACCGGGGAGCTGTTTTTT. Amino acids: CSYLDGVNTGELFF.